This T cell receptor beta chain was recorded in a study of blood T cell repertoires in COVID-19. Study-level background: The samples span acute and convalescent COVID-19 from the United States, Italy and Spain.

Each participant's cohort was designated according to participant-reported clinical history. CDR3 size: 14 residues. Unmatched junction bases numbered 9, after V lost 7 bases and J lost 7 bases. Germline V lookup: CDR1 KGHSH, CDR2 LQKENI. This clone occurred a few times. Assay used: immunoSEQ multiplex PCR; TCRdb lists only in-frame clones, some missing. The data show 350,000 or so clones, 65% to 90% seen once. This TCR derives from a woman between 40 and 50 years old with acute COVID-19. Sequencing used PBMCs or T cells enriched from blood (not recorded which). The V gene is TRBV18, the J gene TRBJ1-5; 8 nucleotides match TRBD1. CDR3 sequence: CASLKTGDGQPQHF. DNA for the CDR3: TGTGCCAGCTTAAAGACAGGGGATGGACAGCCCCAGCATTTT.